This entry lists 20 T cell receptor beta chains sequenced from one sample in a study of OX40 agonist ivuxolimab in advanced cancers. TCRdb's copy holds only in-frame clones and misses some; the assay was immunoSEQ multiplex PCR. This sample has 25,000 to 30,000 clones, with roughly four fifths found just once. The sample in question was CD4+ or CD8+ T cells sorted from blood, obtained in a trial of the OX40 agonist ivuxolimab. These receptors came from an adult with an advanced solid tumor such as melanoma, head and neck, liver or kidney cancer.

In its sample, this clone was seen a few times. The V call is TRBV9, the J call TRBJ2-2; D gene ambiguous. V was clipped by 5 bases and J by 1 base, with 12 bases between them. The CDR3 sequence is 15 residues long. Germline values: CDR1 SGDLS, CDR2 YYNGEE. CDR3 nucleotides: TGTGCCAGCAGTGGAAGACCCCAGAACACCGGGGAGCTGTTTTTT. This codes for CASSGRPQNTGELFF.

The V gene is TRBV7-9, the J gene TRBJ2-7; D is undetermined. Trimming cost V 1 base and J 4 bases, with 5 bases left between them. The CDR3 length is 12 residues. Germline values: CDR1 SEHNR, CDR2 FQNEAQ (reference sequence). The CDR3 DNA follows: TGTGCCAGCAGCTTAGAGACTTACGAGCAGTACTTC. Residues: CASSLETYEQYF. Looking up the rest from reference TRBV7-9 and TRBJ2-7 gives the full variable domain: DTGVSQNPRHKITKRGQNVTFRCDPISEHNRLYWYRQTLGQGPEFLTYFQNEAQLEKSRLLSDRFSAERPKGSFSTLEIQRTEQGDSAMYLCASSLETYEQYFGPGTRLTVT.

The rearrangement uses TRBV6-6 and TRBJ1-2, with D perhaps matching TRBD1 (6 bases). Germline V gene data show CDR1 as MNHNY and CDR2 as SVGAGI (reference sequence). The CDR3 is 11 amino acids. V shed 2 bases and J shed 11 bases, with 9 bases lying between them. The CDR3 region is CASSYDRSYTF. The CDR3 nucleotides are TGTGCCAGCAGTTACGACAGGAGTTACACCTTC.

The chain joins TRBV15 to TRBJ2-7; the match to TRBD1 covers 8 bases. The CDR3 length is 15 residues. Germline V CDR1 and CDR2: LNHNV, YYDKDF (reference sequence). J was trimmed by 2 bases and V by 3 bases; bases with no gene match: 6. The CDR3 protein is CATSSGWDRPYEQYF. The CDR3 DNA sequence: TGTGCCACCAGCAGCGGGTGGGACAGGCCCTACGAGCAGTACTTC.

The V and J genes are TRBV4-1 and TRBJ2-3; 9 nucleotides align to TRBD2. The J segment lost 6 bases and the V segment lost 1 base, leaving 2 bases of the junction unmatched. The CDR3 consists of 14 residues. Germline V lookup: CDR1 MGHRA, CDR2 YSYEKL. Here the CDR3 reads CASSQGSGSDTQYF. CDR3 bases: TGCGCCAGCAGCCAAGGTAGCGGGAGTGATACGCAGTATTTT.

The chain recombines TRBV7-9 with TRBJ2-5, with D maybe TRBD2 (6 bases). V was pared by 4 bases and J by 2 bases, with 8 bases between. The CDR3 length is 13 residues. Germline V gene data show CDR1 as SEHNR and CDR2 as FQNEAQ (reference sequence). CDR3 DNA sequence: TGTGCCAGCAGCTCGACTAGTCAAGAGACCCAGTACTTC. Protein: CASSSTSQETQYF.

For the CDR3, the DNA is TGTGCCAGCAGCGAGGGCCAAACCTATGGCTACACCTTC. This gives the protein CASSEGQTYGYTF. The V call is TRBV7-9, the J call TRBJ1-2; the D is unclear. The CDR3 has 13 amino acids. Germline V gene lookup returns CDR1 SEHNR and CDR2 FQNEAQ (reference sequence). V was pared by 5 bases and J by 4 bases, with 11 bases between.

This chain joins TRBV14 and TRBJ2-2, with D unresolved. With 0 bases removed from V and 7 bases from J, the gap between germline ends came to 6 bases. Germline loops: CDR1 SGHDN, CDR2 FVKESK. The CDR3 is made up of 13 amino acids. CDR3 sequence: CASSQDPGGELFF. In DNA, the CDR3 is TGTGCCAGCAGCCAAGACCCGGGCGGGGAGCTGTTTTTT.

The J gene is TRBJ2-3, the V gene TRBV6-5, with D maybe TRBD2 (6 bases). CDR1 and CDR2 (germline): MNHEY, SVGAGI. This CDR3 has 15 amino acids. V lost 2 bases and J lost 6, with 15 bases in between. The CDR3 here is CASSYGVTGVDTQYF. The CDR3 DNA reads TGTGCCAGCAGTTACGGGGTTACGGGAGTCGATACGCAGTATTTT.

The rearrangement joins TRBV15 to TRBJ2-1; TRBD2 agrees at 10 bases. CDR1 and CDR2 (germline): LNHNV, YYDKDF (reference sequence). This CDR3 has 16 residues. The V segment lost 0 bases and the J segment 6 bases; nucleotides outside the gene matches: 5. The CDR3, as DNA: TGTGCCACCAGCAGAGATCTGTCTAGCGGGGGCAATGAGCAGTTCTTC. Its protein is CATSRDLSSGGNEQFF.

Details on this clone: A junction end diverges from the germline sequence, so it may reflect a read error. V and J are TRBV11-2 and TRBJ1-1; possibly TRBD1 for D (6 bases). This CDR3 region has 14 residues. Germline V gene sequence: CDR1 SGHAT, CDR2 FQNNGV. CDR3 in amino acids: CASRLGRGASEAFF. The CDR3 DNA follows: TGTGCCAGCAGGTTAGGGCGGGGGGCTTCTGAAGCTTTCTTT.

This clone came up a few times. The rearrangement uses TRBV6-5 and TRBJ2-7, with a possible D match to TRBD2 (6 bases). In germline, CDR1 is MNHEY, CDR2 SVGAGI. CDR3 size: 15 residues. Trimming left V 0 bases short and J 1 base short, with 10 bases between. This CDR3 is CASSYSSGGSYEQYF. The CDR3 DNA sequence: TGTGCCAGCAGTTACTCGTCCGGGGGATCCTACGAGCAGTACTTC.

The CDR3 coding sequence is TGTGCCAGCAGTTTGCCACCAGCCGGGACTAGGGCTGAGCAGTTCTTC. Its translation: CASSLPPAGTRAEQFF. The V gene is TRBV28, the J gene TRBJ2-1; the match to TRBD2 covers 8 bases. Trimming removed 3 bases from V and 9 bases from J; junction bases left unmatched: 13. Germline values: CDR1 MDHEN, CDR2 SYDVKM. CDR3 length: 16 residues.

The rearrangement links TRBV15 to TRBJ2-3; no clear D gene. V was trimmed by 1 base and J by 4 bases, leaving 0 bases between them. The CDR3 runs 11 residues. Per germline, CDR1 LNHNV and CDR2 YYDKDF (reference sequence). The CDR3 DNA sequence: TGTGCCACCAGCAGAGCAGATACGCAGTATTTT. Its translation is CATSRADTQYF. Variable domain in full (rest from reference TRBV15 and TRBJ2-3): DAMVIQNPRYQVTQFGKPVTLSCSQTLNHNVMYWYQQKSSQAPKLLFHYYDKDFNNEADTPDNFQSRRPNTSFCFLDIRSPGLGDTAMYLCATSRADTQYFGPGTRLTVL.

The chain recombines TRBV4-1 with TRBJ2-7, with 11 nucleotides matching TRBD2. The CDR3 is made up of 15 amino acids. J gave up 7 bases and V 1 base, and 6 bases lay outside the gene matches. Germline CDR1 reads MGHRA; CDR2 reads YSYEKL. The CDR3 DNA sequence: TGCGCCAGCAGCCAAGGACTAGCGGGGAACAAAGAGCAGTACTTC. Its translation is CASSQGLAGNKEQYF.

The gene calls are TRBV28 and TRBJ1-1; the match to TRBD1 covers 7 bases. Germline lookup yields CDR1 MDHEN and CDR2 SYDVKM. The J segment lost 8 bases and the V segment lost 6 bases, leaving 3 bases of the junction unmatched. This CDR3 region has 11 residues. CDR3 DNA: TGTGCCAGCAGCTCGGACAGGGAAGCTTTCTTT. This gives the protein CASSSDREAFF.

The rearrangement uses TRBV6-1 and TRBJ2-7; D gene ambiguous. The CDR3 contains 14 residues. Germline V gene sequence: CDR1 MNHNS, CDR2 SASEGT. Trimming left V 1 base short and J 1 base short, with 8 bases between. CDR3 region: CASSEGSWSYEQYF. In nucleotides, the CDR3 is TGTGCCAGCAGTGAAGGGTCATGGTCCTACGAGCAGTACTTC.

The chain carries TRBV4-1 and TRBJ2-1; possibly TRBD2 for D (6 bases). CDR3 length: 16 amino acids. V was clipped by 1 base and J by 4 bases, with 14 bases between them. CDR1 MGHRA and CDR2 YSYEKL come from the germline V gene. The CDR3 sequence is CASSQGGGSGYNEQFF. The CDR3 nucleotides read TGCGCCAGCAGCCAAGGTGGGGGGAGCGGGTACAATGAGCAGTTCTTC.

The chain recombines TRBV27 with TRBJ1-5; TRBD1 matches at 7 bases. There are 14 residues in the CDR3. Germline CDR1 MNHEY, CDR2 SMNVEV (reference sequence). V lost 6 bases, J lost 2 bases, and 4 bases stayed unmatched. The DNA for the CDR3 is TGTGCCAGCAGGCAGGGGGTGCGCAATCAGCCCCAGCATTTT. It is translated as CASRQGVRNQPQHF.

V usage is TRBV28 and J usage is TRBJ1-2; D ambiguous. CDR3 length: 14 amino acids. Germline V gives CDR1 MDHEN, CDR2 SYDVKM. The V gene lost 3 bases and the J gene lost 0 bases, with 8 bases spanning the gap. CDR3 sequence: CASSLTLTNYGYTF. CDR3 DNA: TGTGCCAGCAGTTTGACACTTACTAACTATGGCTACACCTTC.